This entry describes one T cell receptor (beta chain). The data belong to a study of blood T cell repertoires in COVID-19. The overall study: The United States, Italy and Spain supplied acute and convalescent COVID-19 samples. The analysed material was cDNA or gDNA that came from T cells, B-cell-depleted T cells, or PBMCs.

Germline CDR1 reads SGHRS; CDR2 reads YFSETQ. This CDR3 region has 15 residues. Trimming removed 1 base from V and 1 base from J, with 11 bases in between. Methods used by the authors: Reference gene primers were amplified, and this amplification served to estimate nucleated cell counts. TCRdb's copy holds only in-frame clones and misses some; the assay was immunoSEQ multiplex PCR. The V and J calls and the clone size are those of that table, but D and trimming were determined from the DNA. The table includes roughly 150,000 clones, roughly 80% detected once. This chain links TRBV5-1 with TRBJ1-1, with D tentatively TRBD1 (6 bases). The sequence was collected from a man aged 55-75 years with acute or convalescent COVID-19. What was sequenced was peripheral blood. The DNA for the CDR3 is TGCGCCAGCAGCTTGAGTCAGGGGACGAACACTGAAGCTTTCTTT. Translating it yields CASSLSQGTNTEAFF.